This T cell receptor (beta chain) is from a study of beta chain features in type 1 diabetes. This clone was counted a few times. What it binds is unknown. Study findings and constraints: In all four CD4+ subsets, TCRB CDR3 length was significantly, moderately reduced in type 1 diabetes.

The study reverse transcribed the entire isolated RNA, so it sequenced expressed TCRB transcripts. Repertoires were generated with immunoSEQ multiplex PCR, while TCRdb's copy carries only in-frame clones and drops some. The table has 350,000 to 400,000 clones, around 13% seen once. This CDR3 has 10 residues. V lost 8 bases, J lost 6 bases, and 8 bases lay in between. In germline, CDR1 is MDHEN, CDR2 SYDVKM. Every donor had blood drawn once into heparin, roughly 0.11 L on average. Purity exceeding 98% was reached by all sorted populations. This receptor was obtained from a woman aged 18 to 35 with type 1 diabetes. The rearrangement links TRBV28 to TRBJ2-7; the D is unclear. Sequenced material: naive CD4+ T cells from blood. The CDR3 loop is CASGPVEQYF. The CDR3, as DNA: TGTGCCAGCGGGCCTGTCGAGCAGTACTTC.